This is a list of T cell receptor beta chains from one sample in a study of radiotherapy plus CTLA-4 blockade in lung cancer. The data were produced by immunoSEQ multiplex PCR, yet TCRdb's version contains in-frame clones alone and is incomplete. The sample includes 70,000 to 90,000 clones, around 81% seen only once; the top ten take roughly 22%. Sequencing was performed on peripheral blood, taken from a patient treated with radiotherapy plus ipilimumab. Source of these receptors: a human donor with non-small cell lung cancer whose response to radiotherapy plus ipilimumab could not be evaluated. Some clones in this sample may be carry-over from other donors' samples. Each CDR3 is given with its conserved first and last residue. The D gene is left open where the match is weak. Size values are once, few and many counts, or a class for expanded clones, and some rows have none.

d_gene,j_gene,len,v_gene,abundance,CDR3aa,CDR3nt
TRBD1,TRBJ2-7,14,TRBV18,-,CASSPTGAGYEQYF,TGTGCCAGCTCACCGACAGGGGCAGGTTACGAGCAGTACTTC
TRBD2,TRBJ2-4,12,TRBV6-1,-,CASSASGTSGYF,TGTGCCAGCAGTGCCTCCGGGACTAGCGGCTACTTC
TRBD2,TRBJ2-5,16,TRBV7-3,-,CASSRWTSGGQETQYF,TGTGCCAGCAGCAGATGGACTAGCGGGGGGCAAGAGACCCAGTACTTC
TRBD1,TRBJ1-1,14,TRBV5-6,-,CASGFLGQDTEAFF,TGTGCCAGCGGGTTCCTCGGACAGGACACTGAAGCTTTCTTT
-,TRBJ1-5,13,TRBV6-5,-,CASRRTVNQPQHF,TGTGCCAGCAGACGGACAGTCAATCAGCCCCAGCATTTT
-,TRBJ2-5,14,TRBV4-1,-,CASSQSGLVETQYF,TGCGCCAGCAGCCAAAGCGGTTTAGTGGAGACCCAGTACTTC
TRBD1,TRBJ1-2,14,TRBV5-1,-,CASSPSGQGYGYTF,TGCGCCAGCAGCCCATCGGGACAGGGCTATGGCTACACCTTC
-,TRBJ1-1,13,TRBV27,-,CASSPTAHSEAFF,TGTGCCAGCAGTCCTACAGCACACTCTGAAGCTTTCTTT
-,TRBJ2-7,13,TRBV6-4,-,CASIPPGYYEQYF,TGTGCCAGCATACCCCCGGGTTACTACGAGCAGTACTTC
-,TRBJ2-1,16,TRBV7-9,-,CASSRPGGGLYNEQFF,TGTGCCAGCAGCCGTCCAGGCGGGGGCCTCTACAATGAGCAGTTCTTC
-,TRBJ2-1,16,TRBV30,once,CAWSVLRDSYYNEQFF,TGTGCCTGGAGTGTACTCAGGGACTCCTACTACAATGAGCAGTTCTTC
-,TRBJ2-1,12,TRBV28,-,CASTNGYNEQFF,TGTGCCAGCACGAACGGGTACAATGAGCAGTTCTTC